This TCR beta chain emerged from a study of blood T cell repertoires in COVID-19. The table came from immunoSEQ multiplex PCR; TCRdb's copy has only in-frame clones and leaves some out. This table holds about 430,000 clones, roughly 90% found once. The CDR3 is 16 amino acids. CDR1 is MNHEY and CDR2 is SVGEGT in the germline V gene. The V segment lost 1 base and the J segment 1 base; nucleotides outside the gene matches: 4. This sequence joins TRBV6-2 or TRBV6-3 and TRBJ2-3; 8 bases agree with TRBD2. Sequencing input: peripheral blood. This TCR was sampled from a man aged 18 to 30 with COVID-19, enrolled during active disease. The CDR3 spells CASSYFPGLGTDTQYF. CDR3 DNA sequence: TGTGCCAGCAGTTACTTCCCGGGACTAGGCACAGATACGCAGTATTTT.